Sequencing of this TCR beta chain was carried out in a study of Ad26.COV2.S vaccination and SARS-CoV-2 variants. TCRdb keeps only in-frame clones here, not all; method: immunoSEQ multiplex PCR. The sample contains fewer than 900,000 clones, more than 70% of which appear only once. Treatment of the sample: 15 to 20 received Ad26.COV2.S at low or high dose, single or two shots; 5 received placebo; per-sample allocation not given. At day 63 after the first vaccine or placebo injection, samples were drawn. Trimming took 7 bases from V and 1 from J; bases not matched to a gene: 3. This CDR3 region has 13 residues.

This chain uses TRBV12-3 or TRBV12-4 with TRBJ2-5, with TRBD1 identical over 7 bases. The receptor was isolated from a person aged 18-60 years who received the Ad26.COV2.S COVID-19 vaccine or a placebo. Here the sequenced sample was peripheral blood, taken in a trial of Ad26.COV2.S vaccine versus placebo. DNA for the CDR3: TGTGCCAGCACCCGGACAGGCCAAGAGACCCAGTACTTC. It encodes CASTRTGQETQYF.